The 8 T cell receptor beta chains reported below all come from one sample, sequenced in a study of early stage breast cancer tumors. Sequencing used immunoSEQ multiplex PCR; TCRdb keeps in-frame clones, though not all of them. The sample holds about 36,000 clones, over 65% seen once. The sequenced sample consisted of blood. Every receptor here comes from a person between 55 and 69 years old with breast cancer.

This chain connects TRBV2 to TRBJ2-3, with TRBD2 identical over 12 bases. The junction had 6 bases not matched to a gene; V was cut back by 7 bases and J by 4 bases. The CDR3 covers 15 residues. Germline-derived CDR1 and CDR2 are SNHLY and FYNNEI. The CDR3 nucleotides read TGTGCCAGCATCCCACTAGCGGGGGGAGCAGATACGCAGTATTTT. Protein product: CASIPLAGGADTQYF.

This clone was observed a handful of times. DNA of the CDR3: TGTGCCAGCAGCCCCGGCACGGGGTATAATGAGCAGTTCTTC. Its translation: CASSPGTGYNEQFF. The chain is built from TRBV7-9 and TRBJ2-1; D perhaps matches TRBD2 (5 bases). CDR1 and CDR2 from the germline V gene are SEHNR and FQNEAQ (reference sequence). The CDR3 is made up of 14 amino acids. With 5 bases removed from V and 7 bases from J, the gap between germline ends came to 15 bases.

This clone was counted only a few times. This chain uses TRBV18 with TRBJ1-2; 9 bases match TRBD1. Germline CDR1 KGHSH, CDR2 LQKENI. V dropped 4 bases and J dropped 4; count of bases not matched to a gene: 4. The CDR3 is made up of 14 amino acids. CDR3 bases: TGTGCCAGCTCACAAACAGGGGGCGGCTATGGCTACACCTTC. Translation gives CASSQTGGGYGYTF.

CDR3 DNA sequence: TGTGCCAGTAGTATTCATAGCGGTTGGGACAATGAGCAGTTCTTC. It encodes CASSIHSGWDNEQFF. This rearrangement joins TRBV19 to TRBJ2-1, with a weak D call TRBD2 (6 bases). The germline V gene encodes CDR1 LNHDA and CDR2 SQIVND (reference sequence). The CDR3 sequence is 15 residues long. Trimming removed 3 bases from V and 5 bases from J, with 14 bases in between. Complete variable domain (other parts from reference TRBV19 and TRBJ2-1): DGGITQSPKYLFRKEGQNVTLSCEQNLNHDAMYWYRQDPGQGLRLIYYSQIVNDFQKGDIAEGYSVSREKKESFPLTVTSAQKNPTAFYLCASSIHSGWDNEQFFGPGTRLTVL.

J is TRBJ1-1 and V is TRBV7-3; D is unresolved. CDR3 length equals 13 residues. CDR1 and CDR2 from the germline V gene are SGHTA and FQGTGA. Trimming cost V 1 base and J 1 base, with 4 bases left between them. DNA of the CDR3: TGTGCCAGCAGCTTAATGACGAACACTGAAGCTTTCTTT. Protein: CASSLMTNTEAFF.

The chain joins TRBV5-1 to TRBJ2-3; D possibly corresponds to TRBD1 (5 bases). The germline gives CDR1 SGHRS, CDR2 YFSETQ. This CDR3 contains 14 residues. The germline V and J ends were trimmed by 0 bases and 2 bases, with 7 bases remaining between them. Written as DNA, the CDR3 is TGCGCCAGCAGCTTGGGACAGTACACAGATACGCAGTATTTT. It is translated as CASSLGQYTDTQYF.

The rearrangement joins TRBV15 to TRBJ2-7; perhaps TRBD1 as D (5 bases). The germline V gene encodes CDR1 LNHNV and CDR2 YYDKDF (reference sequence). The CDR3 is 16 amino acids. Trimming shortened V by 3 bases and J by 0 bases, and 15 bases separated the two germline ends. The CDR3 reads CATSSESAGHSYEQYF. The CDR3, as DNA: TGTGCCACCAGCAGCGAGAGTGCAGGACACTCCTACGAGCAGTACTTC.

This clone was counted only a few times. The chain uses TRBV7-8 and TRBJ1-1; D ambiguous. V was pared by 0 bases and J by 2 bases, with 4 bases between. The CDR3 consists of 13 residues. The germline gives CDR1 SGHVS, CDR2 FQNEAQ. The CDR3 reads CASSLATNTEAFF. The CDR3 coding sequence is TGTGCCAGCAGCTTAGCGACAAACACTGAAGCTTTCTTT.